Listed below are T cell receptor beta chains from one sample, sequenced in a study of early T cells in non-severe SARS-CoV-2 infection. TCRdb re-analysed the 5' RACE reads in MiXCR, keeping a single row per CDR3 protein. The repertoire holds about 61,000 distinct CDR3 sequences, with almost 9.5% as singletons. The sample comprised whole blood. Receptor source: an adult who was a healthcare worker with PCR-confirmed SARS-CoV-2 infection or an uninfected control (not recorded which). Both conserved end residues are part of each CDR3. The D gene is left open where the match is weak. A row's size may be missing; if present it is once, few, many or a size class.

d_call j_call v_call clone_size cdr3_aa cdr3_nt
. TRBJ2-5 TRBV10-3 few CAISEAQFREETQYF TGTGCCATCAGTGAGGCCCAATTTAGAGAAGAGACCCAGTACTTC
TRBD1 TRBJ2-1 TRBV20-1 few CSARDLGRGHYEQFF TGCAGTGCTAGAGATCTAGGCAGGGGGCACTATGAGCAGTTCTTC
. TRBJ1-3 TRBV30 . CAWSVGLASGNTIYF TGTGCCTGGAGTGTCGGCCTCGCCTCTGGAAACACCATATATTTT
. TRBJ1-1 TRBV30 . CAWSPGGTEAFF TGTGCCTGGAGTCCCGGTGGCACTGAAGCTTTCTTT
. TRBJ1-5 TRBV20-1 few CSARVSGAYSNQPQHF TGCAGTGCTAGAGTCTCAGGAGCTTATAGCAATCAGCCCCAGCATTTT
TRBD1 TRBJ1-2 TRBV5-1 few CASSSGQTYYGYTF TGCGCCAGCAGCTCGGGACAGACCTACTATGGCTACACCTTC
. TRBJ2-5 TRBV6-1 few CATRRVQETQYF TGTGCCACGCGTAGGGTCCAAGAGACCCAGTACTTC
. TRBJ1-4 TRBV19 . CASSFGQGHEKLFF TGTGCCAGTAGTTTTGGCCAGGGGCACGAAAAACTGTTTTTT
. TRBJ2-3 TRBV19 . CASSIGFTDTQYF TGTGCCAGTAGTATAGGATTCACAGATACGCAGTATTTT
. TRBJ1-6 TRBV6-5 . CASSYYRVGGSPLHF TGTGCCAGCAGTTATTACCGGGTCGGAGGATCACCCCTCCACTTT
TRBD1 TRBJ1-1 TRBV20-1 . CSAKDRDRISLGAEAFF TGCAGTGCTAAAGACCGGGACAGGATCTCCCTTGGGGCTGAAGCTTTCTTT
TRBD2 TRBJ2-2 TRBV11-2 few CASSWGLANTGELFF TGTGCCAGCAGCTGGGGACTAGCCAACACCGGGGAGCTGTTTTTT
. TRBJ1-6 TRBV9 few CASSAQTSRGNSPLHF TGTGCCAGCAGCGCCCAAACCTCCCGGGGCAATTCACCCCTCCACTTT
TRBD1 TRBJ2-5 TRBV7-2 . CASSSRQGAPETQYF TGTGCCAGCAGCAGTCGACAGGGGGCGCCGGAGACCCAGTACTTC
. TRBJ2-3 TRBV20-1 many CSARGLRLSTDTQYF TGCAGTGCTAGGGGGCTTAGACTTAGCACAGATACGCAGTATTTT
. TRBJ1-1 TRBV30 few CSGRRLNTEAFF TGTTCGGGACGGAGATTGAACACTGAAGCTTTCTTT
. TRBJ1-5 TRBV12-3/TRBV12-4 many CASSPSGVKASNQPQHF TGTGCCAGCAGTCCTTCAGGGGTAAAGGCTAGCAATCAGCCCCAGCATTTT
. TRBJ1-5 TRBV20-1 few CSAREPSTGHSNQPQHF TGCAGTGCTAGAGAACCATCCACAGGGCATAGCAATCAGCCCCAGCATTTT
. TRBJ2-3 TRBV20-1 . CSARDLGRTDTQYF TGCAGTGCTAGAGATTTGGGAAGGACAGATACGCAGTATTTT
TRBD1 TRBJ2-3 TRBV29-1 . CSVRQGVATDTQYF TGCAGCGTTCGACAGGGAGTAGCCACAGATACGCAGTATTTT
TRBD2 TRBJ2-5 TRBV5-1 few CASSQMTSRVGETQYF TGCGCCAGCAGTCAAATGACTAGCAGGGTTGGAGAGACCCAGTACTTC
. TRBJ1-2 TRBV20-1 many CSARGEVPSYGYTF TGCAGTGCTAGAGGGGAGGTGCCCAGTTATGGCTACACCTTC
. TRBJ1-4 TRBV7-8 . CASSITGYSGEKLFF TGTGCCAGCAGCATCACAGGGTACTCGGGTGAAAAACTGTTTTTT
TRBD1 TRBJ2-1 TRBV6-5 few CASRDRGGGNEQFF TGTGCCAGCAGAGACAGGGGAGGAGGTAATGAGCAGTTCTTC
. TRBJ1-1 TRBV30 . CAWSVLSVNTEAFF TGTGCCTGGAGTGTATTATCAGTGAACACTGAAGCTTTCTTT
. TRBJ2-1 TRBV6-1 many CASSEFLLPATGVSYNEQFF TGTGCCAGCAGTGAATTCCTTCTCCCCGCGACAGGCGTCAGCTACAATGAGCAGTTCTTC
. TRBJ2-2 TRBV6-5 few CASALSGHRDAGELFF TGTGCCAGCGCCTTAAGTGGCCACAGAGACGCCGGGGAGCTGTTTTTT
. TRBJ1-5 TRBV27 few CASSLRSNQPQHF TGTGCCAGCAGTTTACGATCAAATCAGCCCCAGCATTTT
TRBD1 TRBJ2-2 TRBV30 few CACDRDESGELFF TGTGCCTGTGACAGGGATGAAAGCGGGGAGCTGTTTTTT
. TRBJ2-3 TRBV7-2 . CVSSFGASPDTQYF TGTGTCAGCAGCTTCGGAGCTAGTCCAGATACGCAGTATTTT
. TRBJ2-1 TRBV3-1 many CASSQSRVNWYNEQFF TGTGCCAGCAGCCAATCAAGGGTGAACTGGTACAATGAGCAGTTCTTC
. TRBJ2-3 TRBV12-1 few CASSPRDQRTDTQYF TGTGCCAGCAGCCCCCGGGACCAGCGCACAGATACGCAGTATTTT
. TRBJ2-1 TRBV11-2 . CASSPRISLNEQFF TGTGCCAGCAGCCCCCGGATCAGCCTCAATGAGCAGTTCTTC
. TRBJ2-5 TRBV29-1 . CSVSPDNQETQYF TGCAGCGTTAGCCCGGACAACCAAGAGACCCAGTACTTC
. TRBJ1-6 TRBV7-6 . CASSLRGLNSPLHF TGTGCCAGCAGCCTCCGGGGCCTCAATTCACCCCTCCACTTT
. TRBJ1-1 TRBV4-1 . CASSHDIWGAEAFF TGCGCCAGCAGCCACGACATTTGGGGGGCTGAAGCTTTCTTT
TRBD2 TRBJ2-3 TRBV10-2 many CASSDRRRGLALKSTDTQYF TGCGCCAGCAGTGACCGACGAAGGGGACTAGCTCTAAAAAGCACAGATACGCAGTATTTT
. TRBJ1-1 TRBV6-1 few CASSARENTEAFF TGTGCCAGCAGTGCCCGGGAGAACACTGAAGCTTTCTTT
. TRBJ2-5 TRBV7-2 . CASSLSWLEETQYF TGTGCCAGCAGCTTAAGTTGGCTAGAAGAGACCCAGTACTTC
. TRBJ2-6 TRBV7-8 few CASSLSGTRLGVLTF TGTGCCAGCAGCTTATCAGGGACCCGTCTTGGCGTCCTGACTTTC
TRBD1 TRBJ2-3 TRBV7-3 . CASSATGGTSTDTQYF TGTGCCAGCAGCGCCACAGGGGGAACTTCCACAGATACGCAGTATTTT
TRBD2 TRBJ2-1 TRBV27 few CASSGSGGLYNEQFF TGTGCCAGCAGTGGTAGCGGGGGGCTTTACAATGAGCAGTTCTTC
. TRBJ1-5 TRBV12-3/TRBV12-4 many CASSTRRGTGQPQHF TGTGCCAGCAGTACACGGAGGGGAACCGGCCAGCCCCAGCATTTT
TRBD1 TRBJ2-3 TRBV6-4 many CASSPGTGHTDTQYF TGTGCCAGCAGTCCCGGGACAGGGCACACAGATACGCAGTATTTT
. TRBJ2-3 TRBV7-9 few CASSLGTIAADTQYF TGTGCCAGCAGCTTAGGGACTATAGCGGCAGATACGCAGTATTTT
. TRBJ2-2 TRBV5-4 . CASSLWDTGELFF TGTGCCAGCAGCTTGTGGGACACCGGGGAGCTGTTTTTT
. TRBJ1-2 TRBV6-1 . CASRPSGDYGYTF TGTGCCAGCAGGCCCTCAGGCGACTATGGCTACACCTTC
. TRBJ1-1 TRBV12-3/TRBV12-4 few CASRSPMNTEAFF TGTGCCAGCAGATCCCCGATGAACACTGAAGCTTTCTTT
. TRBJ2-4 TRBV4-1 few CASSPLPVQVAKNIQYF TGCGCCAGCAGCCCCCTCCCAGTACAGGTAGCCAAAAACATTCAGTACTTC
. TRBJ1-3 TRBV12-3/TRBV12-4 . CARRGRSYSGNTIYF TGTGCCAGACGGGGTCGCAGTTACTCTGGAAACACCATATATTTT
. TRBJ2-3 TRBV5-1 many CASSYRPGTDTQYF TGCGCCAGCAGCTACCGGCCCGGCACAGATACGCAGTATTTT
. TRBJ1-1 TRBV6-5 . CASSYKQGTEAFF TGTGCCAGCAGTTACAAGCAGGGCACTGAAGCTTTCTTT
TRBD1 TRBJ2-6 TRBV7-7 . CASSRGQGSSGANVLTF TGTGCCAGCAGCCGTGGACAGGGCAGCTCTGGGGCCAACGTCCTGACTTTC
. TRBJ2-3 TRBV14 . CASSFRTTRADTQYF TGTGCCAGCAGCTTCCGGACTACCCGGGCCGATACGCAGTATTTT
. TRBJ1-1 TRBV12-5 . CASGRGGAGTEAFF TGTGCTAGCGGACGGGGGGGCGCCGGCACTGAAGCTTTCTTT
TRBD1 TRBJ2-3 TRBV27 many CASRTIRVGTAADYTQYF TGTGCCAGCAGAACTATCCGCGTAGGGACAGCCGCAGACTATACGCAGTATTTT
. TRBJ1-1 TRBV21-1 few CASFPTGPEAFF TGTGCCAGTTTTCCGACAGGTCCTGAAGCTTTCTTT
. TRBJ1-3 TRBV29-1 many CSVDGGSGNTIYF TGCAGCGTTGATGGGGGCTCTGGAAACACCATATATTTT
. TRBJ1-1 TRBV6-2/TRBV6-3 . CASSYSPALNTEAFF TGTGCCAGCAGTTACTCGCCCGCCCTGAACACTGAAGCTTTCTTT
. TRBJ1-1 TRBV5-1 few CASSLPYSGTEAFF TGCGCCAGCAGCTTGCCGTACAGTGGCACTGAAGCTTTCTTT